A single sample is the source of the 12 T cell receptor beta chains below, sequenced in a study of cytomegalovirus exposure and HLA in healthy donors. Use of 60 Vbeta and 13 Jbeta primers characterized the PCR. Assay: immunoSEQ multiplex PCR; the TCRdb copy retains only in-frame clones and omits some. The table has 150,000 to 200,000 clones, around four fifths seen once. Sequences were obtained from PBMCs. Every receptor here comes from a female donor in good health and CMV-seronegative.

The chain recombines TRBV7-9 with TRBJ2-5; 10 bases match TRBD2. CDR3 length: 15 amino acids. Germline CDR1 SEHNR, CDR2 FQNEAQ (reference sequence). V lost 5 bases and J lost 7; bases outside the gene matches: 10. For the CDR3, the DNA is TGTGCCAGCAGCCTTAGCGGGGGGTCCTCGGGGACCCAGTACTTC. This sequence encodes CASSLSGGSSGTQYF. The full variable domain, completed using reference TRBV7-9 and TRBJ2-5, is DTGVSQNPRHKITKRGQNVTFRCDPISEHNRLYWYRQTLGQGPEFLTYFQNEAQLEKSRLLSDRFSAERPKGSFSTLEIQRTEQGDSAMYLCASSLSGGSSGTQYFGPGTRLLVL.

The CDR3 DNA reads TGCGCCAGCAGCTTCGGACTAGCGGGGGAGGTTCGGGGGGATACGCAGTATTTT. Its translation is CASSFGLAGEVRGDTQYF. This sequence joins TRBV5-1 and TRBJ2-3; 13 bases agree with TRBD2. The CDR3 is made up of 18 amino acids. V lost 2 bases to trimming and J lost 6 bases; unmatched junction nucleotides: 12. Germline CDR1 and CDR2: SGHRS and YFSETQ.

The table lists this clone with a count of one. CDR3 bases: TGTGCCAGCAGCCTTAGCGGAGTTAGCACAGATACGCAGTATTTT. Its protein is CASSLSGVSTDTQYF. The chain combines TRBV5-6 with TRBJ2-3, with D possibly being TRBD2 (6 bases). Trimming took 4 bases from V and 0 from J, leaving 12 bases between them. Germline V CDR1 and CDR2: SGHDT, YYEEEE. The CDR3 totals 15 residues.

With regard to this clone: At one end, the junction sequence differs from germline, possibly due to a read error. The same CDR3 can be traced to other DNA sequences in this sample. The chain's CDR3 is CASSLSGRETQYF. The CDR3 bases are TGTGCTAGCAGCCTTAGCGGGAGGGAGACCCAGTACTTC. The chain is built from TRBV13 and TRBJ2-5, with 10 bases matching TRBD2. CDR1 is PRHDT, CDR2 FYEKMQ, per germline (reference sequence). This CDR3 is 13 amino acids long. Full variable domain (missing parts from reference TRBV13 and TRBJ2-5): AAGVIQSPRHLIKEKRETATLKCYPIPRHDTVYWYQQGPGQDPQFLISFYEKMQSDKGSIPDRFSAQQFSDYHSELNMSSLELGDSALYFCASSLSGRETQYFGPGTRLLVL.

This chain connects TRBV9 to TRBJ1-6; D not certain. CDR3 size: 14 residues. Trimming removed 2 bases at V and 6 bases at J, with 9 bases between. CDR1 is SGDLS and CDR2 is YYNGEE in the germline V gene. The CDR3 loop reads CASSVQEGNSPLHF. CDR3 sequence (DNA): TGTGCCAGCAGCGTTCAGGAGGGTAATTCACCCCTCCACTTT.

The CDR3 here is CASSLLAGAGETQYF. CDR3 bases: TGTGCCAGCAGTTTACTAGCGGGAGCAGGAGAGACCCAGTACTTC. V gene TRBV6-5 combines with J gene TRBJ2-5; TRBD2 matches 11 bases. The CDR3 has 15 residues. V dropped 4 bases and J dropped 4; count of bases not matched to a gene: 5. CDR1 is MNHEY, CDR2 SVGAGI, per germline.

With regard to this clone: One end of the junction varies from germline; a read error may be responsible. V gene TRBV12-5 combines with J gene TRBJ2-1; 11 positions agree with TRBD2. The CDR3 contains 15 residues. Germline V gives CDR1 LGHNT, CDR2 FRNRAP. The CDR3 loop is CVSGTSGSSYNEQFF. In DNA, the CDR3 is TGTGTTAGTGGTACTAGCGGGAGCTCCTACAATGAGCAGTTCTTC.

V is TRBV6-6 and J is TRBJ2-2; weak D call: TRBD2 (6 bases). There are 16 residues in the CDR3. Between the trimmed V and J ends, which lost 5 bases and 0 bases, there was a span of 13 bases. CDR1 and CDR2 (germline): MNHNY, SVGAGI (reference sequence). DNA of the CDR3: TGTGCCAGCAGTCTCAACGGGGGAACGAACACCGGGGAGCTGTTTTTT. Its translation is CASSLNGGTNTGELFF.

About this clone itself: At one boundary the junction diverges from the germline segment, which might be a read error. CDR3 in amino acids: CASSLATGTGEYNEQFF. The CDR3 DNA is TGCGCCAGCAGTTTGGCGACCGGGACAGGGGAATACAATGAGCAGTTCTTC. V and J are TRBV5-1 and TRBJ2-1; 10 positions match TRBD1. CDR3 length equals 17 residues. Germline V gene data show CDR1 as SGHRS and CDR2 as YFSETQ.

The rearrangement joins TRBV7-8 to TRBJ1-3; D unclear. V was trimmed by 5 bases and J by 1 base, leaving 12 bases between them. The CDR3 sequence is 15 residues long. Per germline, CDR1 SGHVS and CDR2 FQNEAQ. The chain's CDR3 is CASSTHPVSGNTIYF. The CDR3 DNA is TGTGCCAGCAGCACCCACCCAGTATCTGGAAACACCATATATTTT.

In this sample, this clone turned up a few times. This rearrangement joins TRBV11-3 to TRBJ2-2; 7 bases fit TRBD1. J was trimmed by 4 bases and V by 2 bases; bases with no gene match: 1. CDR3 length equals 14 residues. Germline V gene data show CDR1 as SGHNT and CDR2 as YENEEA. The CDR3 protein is CASSLRGRTGELFF. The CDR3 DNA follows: TGTGCCAGCAGCTTAAGGGGGCGCACCGGGGAGCTGTTTTTT.

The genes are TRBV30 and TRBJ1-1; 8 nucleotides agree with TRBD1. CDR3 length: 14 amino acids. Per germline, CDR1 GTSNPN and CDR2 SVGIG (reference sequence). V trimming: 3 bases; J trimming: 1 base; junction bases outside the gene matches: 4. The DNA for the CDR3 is TGTGCCTGGAGCCTACAGGGGGGGAACACTGAAGCTTTCTTT. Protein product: CAWSLQGGNTEAFF. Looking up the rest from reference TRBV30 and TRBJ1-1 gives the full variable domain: SQTIHQWPATLVQPVGSPLSLECTVEGTSNPNLYWYRQAAGRGLQLLFYSVGIGQISSEVPQNLSASRPQDRQFILSSKKLLLSDSGFYLCAWSLQGGNTEAFFGQGTRLTVV.